The rows below give T cell receptor beta chains drawn from one sample of a study of shared clonotypes between healthy human individuals. The method was immunoSEQ multiplex PCR; TCRdb's version includes in-frame clones alone and lacks a portion of them. Of about 1 million clones listed, roughly 70% are singletons. The material sequenced was memory CD4+ T cells sorted from blood. These receptors were obtained from a man in his late teens or twenties in good health. Both conserved end residues are part of each CDR3. Fields, in order: clone size, D gene, V gene, J gene, CDR3 protein, CDR3 DNA. The D gene is left open where the match is weak. Not all rows give a size; the values are once, few, many and, for expanded clones, a class.

.	.	TRBV7-8	TRBJ2-6	CASSEFTTSGANVLTF	TGTGCCAGCAGCGAATTTACTACTTCTGGGGCCAACGTCCTGACTTTC
.	.	TRBV14	TRBJ1-1	CASYRTEAFF	TGTGCCAGCTATCGGACCGAAGCTTTCTTT
.	TRBD1	TRBV19	TRBJ1-2	CASSILGQSAIRYTF	TGTGCCAGTAGTATTTTGGGACAGTCGGCTATTCGCTACACCTTC
.	TRBD2	TRBV12-5	TRBJ2-3	CASGLVLSGTSTDTQYF	TGTGCTAGTGGTTTGGTACTCAGCGGGACTAGCACAGATACGCAGTATTTT
few	TRBD2	TRBV7-2	TRBJ2-1	CASSSGAGGPYNEQFF	TGTGCCAGCAGCTCAGGAGCGGGAGGCCCCTACAATGAGCAGTTCTTC
.	TRBD2	TRBV19	TRBJ2-7	CASSIGAGFGDYEQYF	TGTGCCAGTAGTATCGGAGCGGGGTTTGGGGACTACGAGCAGTACTTC
.	TRBD2	TRBV2	TRBJ2-3	CASGLGSGGANTQYF	TGTGCCAGCGGGTTAGGTAGCGGGGGGGCGAATACGCAGTATTTT
.	.	TRBV19	TRBJ2-1	CASSRRGTEYNEQFF	TGTGCCAGTAGTCGAAGGGGGACTGAGTACAATGAGCAGTTCTTC
.	TRBD2	TRBV11-3	TRBJ2-3	CASSRWGGSDTQYF	TGTGCCAGCAGCCGTTGGGGGGGATCAGATACGCAGTATTTT
.	.	TRBV10-1	TRBJ1-3	CASSAPGEGNTIYF	TGCGCCAGCAGTGCTCCAGGAGAAGGAAACACCATATATTTT
.	TRBD2	TRBV7-9	TRBJ2-2	CASSLVATSGSTNTGELFF	TGTGCCAGCAGCTTAGTTGCCACTAGCGGGAGCACAAACACCGGGGAGCTGTTTTTT
.	TRBD1	TRBV6-1	TRBJ2-7	CAGTGTGTYEQYF	TGTGCCGGTACCGGGACAGGGACCTACGAGCAGTACTTC
.	.	TRBV5-1	TRBJ1-4	CASSLARGEGEKLFF	TGCGCCAGCAGCTTGGCCAGGGGCGAGGGGGAAAAACTGTTTTTT
.	TRBD2	TRBV5-7	TRBJ2-5	CASSHRGGGVVETQYF	TGTGCCAGCAGCCACCGCGGCGGGGGGGTTGTAGAGACCCAGTACTTC
.	.	TRBV30	TRBJ2-5	CAWSGLGRETQYF	TGTGCCTGGAGTGGCCTTGGTCGGGAGACCCAGTACTTC
.	TRBD2	TRBV5-1	TRBJ2-3	CASSLELAGGPQPDTQYF	TGCGCCAGCAGCTTGGAACTAGCGGGGGGTCCACAGCCAGATACGCAGTATTTT
.	.	TRBV18	TRBJ1-1	CASSHTSSGAEAFF	TGTGCCAGCTCTCATACTTCATCCGGGGCTGAAGCTTTCTTT
.	TRBD1	TRBV10-3	TRBJ2-2	CAISEHRDRINTGELFF	TGTGCCATCAGTGAGCACCGGGACAGGATTAACACCGGGGAGCTGTTTTTT
.	.	TRBV5-6	TRBJ2-7	CASSFRAHEQYF	TGTGCCAGCAGCTTCAGGGCCCACGAGCAGTACTTC
.	.	TRBV7-6	TRBJ1-2	CASSDLCARKTYGYTF	TGTGCCAGCAGCGATTTGTGTGCTCGAAAGACCTATGGCTACACCTTC
once	.	TRBV9	TRBJ2-5	CASSLDRGETQYF	TGTGCCAGCAGCCTAGATAGGGGGGAGACCCAGTACTTC
.	.	TRBV5-4	TRBJ1-6	CASSLGQSAYNSPLHF	TGTGCCAGCAGCTTGGGTCAGAGCGCTTATAATTCACCCCTCCACTTT
few	.	TRBV27	TRBJ1-4	CASSAEAGRFEKLFF	TGTGCCAGCAGCGCGGAGGCAGGGAGATTTGAAAAACTGTTTTTT
few	.	TRBV29-1	TRBJ2-5	CSVVMNAQETQYF	TGCAGCGTTGTCATGAACGCCCAAGAGACCCAGTACTTC
once	.	TRBV6-6	TRBJ1-4	CASRPQGRAEKLFF	TGTGCCAGCAGACCTCAGGGGAGAGCCGAAAAACTGTTTTTT
.	.	TRBV14	TRBJ1-2	CASSPTPNYGYTF	TGTGCCAGCAGCCCGACACCTAACTATGGCTACACCTTC
.	.	TRBV6-1	TRBJ1-2	CASSEVRQGPPYGYTF	TGTGCCAGCAGTGAAGTTAGGCAGGGCCCCCCATATGGCTACACCTTC
.	.	TRBV27	TRBJ1-5	CASSFLNQPQHF	TGTGCCAGCAGTTTTCTGAATCAGCCCCAGCATTTT
.	TRBD2	TRBV7-2	TRBJ2-5	CASSLALLAGVVETQYF	TGTGCCAGCAGCTTAGCGTTGCTAGCGGGAGTTGTAGAGACCCAGTACTTC
.	TRBD1	TRBV6-1	TRBJ1-1	CASSGQGSLVNTEAFF	TGTGCCAGCAGTGGACAGGGGAGTTTGGTGAACACTGAAGCTTTCTTT
.	.	TRBV7-9	TRBJ2-7	CASSPRDSSYEQYF	TGTGCCAGCAGCCCTAGGGACTCCAGTTACGAGCAGTACTTC
few	.	TRBV25-1	TRBJ2-1	CASSAVIGGLYNEQFF	TGTGCCAGCAGTGCGGTGATCGGGGGCCTCTACAATGAGCAGTTCTTC
.	TRBD1	TRBV2	TRBJ2-5	CASSEATGGSKETQYF	TGTGCCAGCAGTGAAGCGACAGGGGGCTCGAAAGAGACCCAGTACTTC
.	.	TRBV30	TRBJ2-1	CAWSRQGDEQFF	TGTGCCTGGAGTCGGCAGGGAGACGAGCAGTTCTTC
few	.	TRBV10-2	TRBJ1-1	CASSEGVMNTEAFF	TGCGCCAGCAGTGAGGGTGTTATGAACACTGAAGCTTTCTTT
.	.	TRBV6-6	TRBJ1-1	CASTHQPGSTPLAFF	TGTGCCAGCACCCACCAACCGGGTTCCACCCCACTAGCTTTCTTT
few	.	TRBV2	TRBJ2-7	CASRKPAGAYEQYF	TGTGCCAGCAGGAAACCAGCCGGGGCGTACGAGCAGTACTTC
many	TRBD1	TRBV6-5	TRBJ1-2	CASSSLTGRGYTF	TGTGCCAGCAGTTCATTGACAGGGCGAGGCTACACCTTC
.	.	TRBV30	TRBJ1-1	CAWTADPTEAFF	TGTGCCTGGACAGCTGATCCCACTGAAGCTTTCTTT
.	.	TRBV10-3	TRBJ2-3	CAINLSGMGTDTQYF	TGTGCCATCAATCTTAGCGGTATGGGCACAGATACACAGTATTTT
once	.	TRBV28	TRBJ2-7	CASTAGLLYEQYF	TGTGCCAGCACCGCGGGGTTACTATACGAGCAGTACTTC
few	TRBD2	TRBV5-6	TRBJ2-2	CASSLVSGGRTGELFF	TGTGCCAGCAGCTTGGTTAGCGGGGGGCGAACCGGGGAGCTGTTTTTT
.	TRBD2	TRBV6-1	TRBJ2-4	CASSEISGRRNIQYF	TGTGCCAGCAGTGAAATTAGCGGGAGAAGAAACATTCAGTACTTC
.	.	TRBV6-5	TRBJ2-7	CASSYEGVTYEQYF	TGTGCCAGCAGTTACGAAGGGGTAACCTACGAGCAGTACTTC
few	.	TRBV29-1	TRBJ2-5	CSVEAPPETQYF	TGCAGCGTTGAAGCCCCCCCGGAGACCCAGTACTTC
.	.	TRBV18	TRBJ1-1	CASSPPARENTEAFF	TGTGCCAGCTCCCCCCCGGCGAGGGAGAACACTGAAGCTTTCTTT
.	.	TRBV10-3	TRBJ1-6	CAIRTGSSPLHF	TGTGCCATCAGGACAGGTAGTTCACCCCTCCACTTT
.	TRBD1	TRBV6-4	TRBJ2-5	CASSEDRGGTQYF	TGTGCCAGCAGTGAAGACAGGGGAGGAACCCAGTACTTC
.	.	TRBV5-1	TRBJ1-1	CASSPGGGLNTEAFF	TGCGCCAGCAGCCCCGGAGGGGGACTGAACACTGAAGCTTTCTTT
.	.	TRBV5-1	TRBJ2-2	CASSLERSGGELFF	TGCGCCAGCAGCTTGGAACGGTCAGGGGGGGAGCTGTTTTTT
.	TRBD2	TRBV5-5	TRBJ2-5	CASSMSRLAGQETQYF	TGTGCCAGCAGTATGTCCCGACTAGCGGGTCAAGAGACCCAGTACTTC
few	TRBD1	TRBV10-2	TRBJ1-1	CASSDGQGWGLEAFF	TGCGCCAGCAGTGATGGACAGGGTTGGGGGCTTGAAGCTTTCTTT
few	TRBD2	TRBV6-1	TRBJ2-4	CASSEWSSGSLSKNIQYF	TGTGCCAGCAGTGAATGGTCTAGCGGGAGTCTTTCCAAAAACATTCAGTACTTC